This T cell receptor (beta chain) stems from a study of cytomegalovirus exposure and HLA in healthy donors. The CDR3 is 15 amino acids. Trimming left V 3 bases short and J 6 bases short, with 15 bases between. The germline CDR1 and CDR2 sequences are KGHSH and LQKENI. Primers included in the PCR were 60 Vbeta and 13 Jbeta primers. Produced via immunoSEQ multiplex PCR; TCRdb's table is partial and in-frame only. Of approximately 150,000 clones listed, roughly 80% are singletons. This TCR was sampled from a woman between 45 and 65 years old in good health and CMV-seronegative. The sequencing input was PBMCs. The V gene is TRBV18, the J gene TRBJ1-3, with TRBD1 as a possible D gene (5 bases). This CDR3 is CASSPAPTTENTIYF. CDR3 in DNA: TGTGCCAGCTCACCGGCGCCAACGACAGAAAACACCATATATTTT.